A single sample is the source of the 8 T cell receptor beta chains below, sequenced in a study of vaccination and CD4 T cells after COVID-19. Treatment indicated: roughly 11-day PBMC culture with coronavirus spike peptide pools or control peptides (ViraFEST assay). Their recognized antigens are unknown. The Oncomine TCR Beta short-read assay generated sequence data from the DNA of cultured CD4+ T cells. TCRdb reprocessed the PCR reads via MiXCR and lists one record per CDR3 protein. The sample records about 15,000 distinct CDR3 sequences, 45% to 60% being singletons. The sequenced material came from CD4+ T cells from blood, cultured in vitro. The receptors were gathered from a human donor who had recovered from COVID-19.

The chain recombines TRBV28 with TRBJ1-2; D call uncertain. The germline V gene encodes CDR1 MDHEN and CDR2 SYDVKM. The CDR3 runs 14 residues. The V end lost 3 bases, the J end lost 7 bases, and 15 bases lay between the germline ends. The CDR3 coding sequence is TGTGCCAGCAGTTTCCAGCCGGGCAGCCGTGGCTACACCTTC. It codes for CASSFQPGSRGYTF.

V and J are TRBV28 and TRBJ1-4; TRBD1 might be the D (6 bases). The CDR3 covers 15 residues. Germline CDR1 reads MDHEN; CDR2 reads SYDVKM. Between the trimmed V and J ends, which lost 5 bases and 4 bases, there was a span of 14 bases. The CDR3, as DNA: TGTGCCAGCAGTCGAACCCCAGGGGTTAATGAAAAACTGTTTTTT. It encodes CASSRTPGVNEKLFF.

This clonotype was seen only a few times. The CDR3 DNA reads TGCGCCAGCAGCCCCGTGATTAACTATGGCTACACCTTC. Amino acid sequence: CASSPVINYGYTF. V gene TRBV4-3 combines with J gene TRBJ1-2; D is unresolved. Trimming cost V 4 bases and J 1 base, with 7 bases left between them. Germline CDR1 reads LGHNA; CDR2 reads YSLEER. The CDR3 contains 13 residues.

The chain is built from TRBV20-1 and TRBJ1-6, with a tentative D call TRBD1 (5 bases). The germline CDR1 and CDR2 sequences are DFQATT and SNEGSKA (reference sequence). V was pared by 5 bases and J by 14 bases, with 13 bases between. The CDR3 runs to 11 residues. CDR3 region: CSAGSMGALHF. The CDR3 DNA follows: TGCAGTGCTGGAAGTATGGGGGCCCTCCACTTT.

The rearrangement joins TRBV19 to TRBJ1-2; 8 bases map to TRBD1. Trimming removed 4 bases from V and 4 bases from J; junction bases left unmatched: 2. The CDR3 spans 13 residues. Germline V gene sequence: CDR1 LNHDA, CDR2 SQIVND (reference sequence). CDR3 in DNA: TGTGCCAGTAGTACAGGGGGCATCTATGGCTACACCTTC. This translates into CASSTGGIYGYTF.

The chain employs TRBV6-5 and TRBJ2-7, with no clear D. V lost 3 bases and J lost 6, with 9 bases in between. This CDR3 is built from 12 residues. Per the germline V gene, CDR1 is MNHEY and CDR2 is SVGAGI. The CDR3 here is CASSYKGGEQYF. CDR3 DNA sequence: TGTGCCAGCAGTTATAAGGGCGGCGAGCAGTACTTC.

In this sample, this clonotype turned up a few times. The chain couples TRBV3-1 to TRBJ1-6, with 10 bases fitting TRBD1. This CDR3 contains 16 residues. Germline CDR1 is LGHDT and CDR2 is YNNKEL (reference sequence). The V gene end was trimmed by 2 bases and the J gene end by 8 bases; junction bases not matched to a gene: 6. The CDR3 nucleotides are TGTGCCAGCAGCCAATTCGGACAGGGGGAGTATTCACCCCTCCACTTT. Amino acids: CASSQFGQGEYSPLHF.

V usage is TRBV21-1 and J usage is TRBJ1-2. TRBV21-1 is deemed a pseudogene. There are 14 residues in the CDR3. DNA for the CDR3: TGTGCCAGCAGCAAATTAGCAGGCCCCTATGGCTACACCTTC. Protein product: CASSKLAGPYGYTF.